This section outlines one T cell receptor (beta chain) sequence together with its context. This entry is derived from a study of identical twins. TCRdb re-analysed the 5' RACE reads in MiXCR, keeping a single row per CDR3 protein. This table holds approximately 240,000 distinct CDR3 sequences, about an eighth found once. The ends were cut back, 3 bases at V and 4 bases at J, with 12 bases in the middle. The CDR3 is made up of 14 amino acids. This clonotype was sampled from a woman aged 18-29 years in good health. Sequencing input: memory (CD45RO+) T cells sorted from blood. This chain links TRBV12-3 or TRBV12-4 with TRBJ1-1; D is ambiguous. The CDR3 here is CASSFMQSGTEAFF. CDR3 bases: TGTGCCAGCAGTTTTATGCAGTCCGGCACTGAAGCTTTCTTT.